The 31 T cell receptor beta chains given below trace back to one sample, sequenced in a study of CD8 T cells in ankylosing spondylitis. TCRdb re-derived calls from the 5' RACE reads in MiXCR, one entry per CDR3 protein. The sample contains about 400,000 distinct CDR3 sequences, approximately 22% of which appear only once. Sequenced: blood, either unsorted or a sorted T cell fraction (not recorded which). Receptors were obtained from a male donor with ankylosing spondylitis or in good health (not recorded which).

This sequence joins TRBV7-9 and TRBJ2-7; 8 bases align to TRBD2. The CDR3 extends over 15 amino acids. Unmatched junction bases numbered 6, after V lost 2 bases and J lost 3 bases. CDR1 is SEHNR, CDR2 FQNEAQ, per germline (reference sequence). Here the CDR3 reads CASSLIGGGIYEQYF. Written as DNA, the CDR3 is TGTGCCAGCAGCTTAATCGGGGGGGGAATCTACGAGCAGTACTTC.

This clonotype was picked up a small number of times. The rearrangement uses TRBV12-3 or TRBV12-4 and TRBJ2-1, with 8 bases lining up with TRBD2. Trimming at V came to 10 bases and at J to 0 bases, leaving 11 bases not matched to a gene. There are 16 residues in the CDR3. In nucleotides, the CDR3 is TGTGCCACCGCACCGGGGGGGGGTCGCTCCTACAATGAGCAGTTCTTC. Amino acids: CATAPGGGRSYNEQFF.

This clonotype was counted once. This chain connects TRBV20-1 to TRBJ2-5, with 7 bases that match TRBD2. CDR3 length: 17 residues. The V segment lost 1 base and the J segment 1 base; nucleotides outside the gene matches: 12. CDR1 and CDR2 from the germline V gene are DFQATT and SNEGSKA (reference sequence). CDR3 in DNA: TGCAGTGCTAGAGGTCTCCGGGACTACGGCCCCCAAGAGACCCAGTACTTC. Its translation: CSARGLRDYGPQETQYF.

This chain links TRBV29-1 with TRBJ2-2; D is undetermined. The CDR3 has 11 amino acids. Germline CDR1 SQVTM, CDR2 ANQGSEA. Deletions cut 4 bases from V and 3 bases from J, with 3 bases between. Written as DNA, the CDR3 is TGCAGCGTTGTGCACACCGGGGAGCTGTTTTTT. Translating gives CSVVHTGELFF.

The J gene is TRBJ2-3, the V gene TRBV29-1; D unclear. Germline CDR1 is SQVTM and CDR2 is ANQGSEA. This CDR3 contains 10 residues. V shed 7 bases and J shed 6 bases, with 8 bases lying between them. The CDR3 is CSGKGDTQYF. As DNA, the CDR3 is TGCAGCGGAAAGGGTGATACGCAGTATTTT.

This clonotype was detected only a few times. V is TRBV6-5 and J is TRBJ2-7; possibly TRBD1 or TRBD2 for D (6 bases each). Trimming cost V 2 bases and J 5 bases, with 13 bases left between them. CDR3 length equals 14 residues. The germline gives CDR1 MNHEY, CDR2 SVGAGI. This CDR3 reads CASSYGPGADEQYF. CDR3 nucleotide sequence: TGTGCCAGCAGTTACGGGCCGGGGGCCGACGAGCAGTACTTC.

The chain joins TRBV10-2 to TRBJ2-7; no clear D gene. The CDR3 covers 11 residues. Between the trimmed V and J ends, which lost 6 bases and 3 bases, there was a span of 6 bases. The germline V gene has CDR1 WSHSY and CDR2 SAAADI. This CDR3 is CASRGLYEQYF. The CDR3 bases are TGCGCCAGCAGAGGCCTCTACGAGCAGTACTTC.

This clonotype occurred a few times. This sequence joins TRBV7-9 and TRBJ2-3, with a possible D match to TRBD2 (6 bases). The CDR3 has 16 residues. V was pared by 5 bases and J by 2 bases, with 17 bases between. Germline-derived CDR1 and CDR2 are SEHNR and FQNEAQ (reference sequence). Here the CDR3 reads CASSPQERANTDTQYF. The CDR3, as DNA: TGTGCCAGCAGCCCCCAAGAGCGGGCCAACACAGATACGCAGTATTTT. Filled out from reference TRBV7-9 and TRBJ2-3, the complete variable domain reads DTGVSQNPRHKITKRGQNVTFRCDPISEHNRLYWYRQTLGQGPEFLTYFQNEAQLEKSRLLSDRFSAERPKGSFSTLEIQRTEQGDSAMYLCASSPQERANTDTQYFGPGTRLTVL.

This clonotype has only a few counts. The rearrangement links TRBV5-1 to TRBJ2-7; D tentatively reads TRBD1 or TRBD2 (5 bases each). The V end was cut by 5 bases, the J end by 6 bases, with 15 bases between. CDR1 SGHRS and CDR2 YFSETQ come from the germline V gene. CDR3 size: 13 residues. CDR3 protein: CASSLRGVGEQYF. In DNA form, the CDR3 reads TGCGCCAGCAGTTTAAGGGGAGTGGGCGAGCAGTACTTC.

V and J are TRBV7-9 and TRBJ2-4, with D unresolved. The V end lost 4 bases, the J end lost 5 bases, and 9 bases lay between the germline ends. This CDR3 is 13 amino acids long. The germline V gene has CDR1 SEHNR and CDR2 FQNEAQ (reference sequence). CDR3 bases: TGTGCCAGCAGCTCGCTCATTGAAAACATTCAGTACTTC. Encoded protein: CASSSLIENIQYF.

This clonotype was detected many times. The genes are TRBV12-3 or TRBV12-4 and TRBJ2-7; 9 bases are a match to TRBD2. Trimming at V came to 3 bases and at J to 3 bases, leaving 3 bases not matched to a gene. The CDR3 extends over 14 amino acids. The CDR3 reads CASSFGAGGYEQYF. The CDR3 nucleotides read TGTGCCAGCAGTTTTGGAGCGGGGGGCTACGAGCAGTACTTC.

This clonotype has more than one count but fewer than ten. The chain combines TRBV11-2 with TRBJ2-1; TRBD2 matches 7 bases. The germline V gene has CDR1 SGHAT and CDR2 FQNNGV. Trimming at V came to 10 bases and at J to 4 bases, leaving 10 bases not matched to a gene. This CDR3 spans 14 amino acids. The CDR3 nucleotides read TGTGCCACCCACTTGACTAGCAGGTACAATGAGCAGTTCTTC. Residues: CATHLTSRYNEQFF.

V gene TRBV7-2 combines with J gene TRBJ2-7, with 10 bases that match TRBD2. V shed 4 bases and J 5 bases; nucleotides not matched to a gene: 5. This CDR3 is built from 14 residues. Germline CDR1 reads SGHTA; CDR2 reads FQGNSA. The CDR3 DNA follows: TGTGCCAGCAGCTACAGCGGGGGGGCGGACGAGCAGTACTTC. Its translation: CASSYSGGADEQYF.

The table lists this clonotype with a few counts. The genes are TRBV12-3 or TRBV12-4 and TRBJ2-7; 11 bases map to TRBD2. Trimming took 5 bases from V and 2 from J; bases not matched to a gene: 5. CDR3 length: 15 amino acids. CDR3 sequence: CASSPLAGGTYEQYF. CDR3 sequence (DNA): TGTGCCAGCAGTCCTTTAGCGGGGGGGACCTACGAGCAGTACTTC.

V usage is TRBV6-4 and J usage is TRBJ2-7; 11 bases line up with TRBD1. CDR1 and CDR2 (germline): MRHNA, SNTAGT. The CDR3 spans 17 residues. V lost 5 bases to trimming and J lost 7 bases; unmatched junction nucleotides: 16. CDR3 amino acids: CASSSRDRGRLMGEQYF. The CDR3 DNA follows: TGTGCCAGCAGTTCCCGGGACAGGGGGAGGCTCATGGGGGAGCAGTACTTC.

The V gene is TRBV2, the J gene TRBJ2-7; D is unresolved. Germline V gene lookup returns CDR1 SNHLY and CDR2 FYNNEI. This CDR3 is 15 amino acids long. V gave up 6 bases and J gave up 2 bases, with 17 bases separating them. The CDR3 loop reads CASREPRSNTYEQYF. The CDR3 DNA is TGTGCCAGCAGGGAACCTAGAAGTAACACCTACGAGCAGTACTTC.

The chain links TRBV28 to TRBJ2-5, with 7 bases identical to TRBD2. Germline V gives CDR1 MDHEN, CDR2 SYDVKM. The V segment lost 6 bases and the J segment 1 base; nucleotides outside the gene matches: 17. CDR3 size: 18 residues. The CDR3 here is CASSSEGRDGVFQETQYF. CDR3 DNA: TGTGCCAGCAGCTCCGAGGGGAGGGATGGGGTTTTCCAAGAGACCCAGTACTTC.

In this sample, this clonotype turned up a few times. CDR3 loop: CASSQDGGKVKEFF. CDR3 nucleotide sequence: TGTGCCAGCAGCCAAGATGGGGGGAAGGTGAAGGAGTTCTTC. V and J are TRBV14 and TRBJ2-1, with TRBD2 as a possible D gene (6 bases). The CDR3 runs 14 residues. V gave up 0 bases and J gave up 14 bases, with 17 bases separating them. Germline V gives CDR1 SGHDN, CDR2 FVKESK. Combining the CDR3 with reference TRBV14 and TRBJ2-1 gives the whole variable domain EAGVTQFPSHSVIEKGQTVTLRCDPISGHDNLYWYRRVMGKEIKFLLHFVKESKQDESGMPNNRFLAERTGGTYSTLKVQPAELEDSGVYFCASSQDGGKVKEFFGPGTRLTVL.

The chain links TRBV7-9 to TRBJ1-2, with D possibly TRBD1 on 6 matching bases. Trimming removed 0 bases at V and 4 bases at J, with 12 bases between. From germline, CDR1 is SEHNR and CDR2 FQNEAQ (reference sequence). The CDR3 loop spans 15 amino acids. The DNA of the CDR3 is TGTGCCAGCAGCTTAGCCCGGGACAAGGGCTATGGCTACACCTTC. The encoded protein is CASSLARDKGYGYTF. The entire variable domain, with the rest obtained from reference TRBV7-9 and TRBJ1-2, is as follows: DTGVSQNPRHKITKRGQNVTFRCDPISEHNRLYWYRQTLGQGPEFLTYFQNEAQLEKSRLLSDRFSAERPKGSFSTLEIQRTEQGDSAMYLCASSLARDKGYGYTFGSGTRLTVV.

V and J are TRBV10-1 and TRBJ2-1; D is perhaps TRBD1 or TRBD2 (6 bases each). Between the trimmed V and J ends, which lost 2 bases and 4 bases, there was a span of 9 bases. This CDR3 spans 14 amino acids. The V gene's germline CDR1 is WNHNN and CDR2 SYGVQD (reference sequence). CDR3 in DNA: TGCGCCAGCAGTGAGGGGGGGCTATACAATGAGCAGTTCTTC. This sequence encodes CASSEGGLYNEQFF.

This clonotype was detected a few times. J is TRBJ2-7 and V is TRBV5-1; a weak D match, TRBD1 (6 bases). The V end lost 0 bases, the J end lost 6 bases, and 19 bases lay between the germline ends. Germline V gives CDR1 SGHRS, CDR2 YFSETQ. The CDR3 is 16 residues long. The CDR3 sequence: CASSLESGAPRGEQYF. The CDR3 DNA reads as TGCGCCAGCAGCTTGGAGTCAGGGGCCCCCCGGGGCGAGCAGTACTTC.

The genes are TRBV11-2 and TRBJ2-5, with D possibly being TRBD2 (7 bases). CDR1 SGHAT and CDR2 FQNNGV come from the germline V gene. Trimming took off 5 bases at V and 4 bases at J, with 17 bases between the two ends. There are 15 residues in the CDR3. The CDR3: CASSPLGGAGETQYF. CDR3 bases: TGTGCCAGCAGCCCTCTGGGGGGGGCGGGAGAGACCCAGTACTTC.

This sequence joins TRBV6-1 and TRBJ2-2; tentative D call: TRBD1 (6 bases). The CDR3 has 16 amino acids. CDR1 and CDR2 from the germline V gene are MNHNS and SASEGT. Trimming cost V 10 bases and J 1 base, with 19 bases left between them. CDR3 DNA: TGTGCCACTATCGGGGCAGGGGACATGAACACCGGGGAGCTGTTTTTT. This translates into CATIGAGDMNTGELFF.

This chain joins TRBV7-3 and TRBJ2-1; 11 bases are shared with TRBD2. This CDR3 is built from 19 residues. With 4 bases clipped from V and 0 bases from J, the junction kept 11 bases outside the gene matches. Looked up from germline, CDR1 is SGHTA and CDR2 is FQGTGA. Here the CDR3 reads CASSSRPLAGGRSYNEQFF. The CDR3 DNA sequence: TGTGCCAGCAGCTCACGTCCCCTAGCGGGGGGACGCTCCTACAATGAGCAGTTCTTC. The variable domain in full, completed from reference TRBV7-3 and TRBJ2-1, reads GAGVSQTPSNKVTEKGKYVELRCDPISGHTALYWYRQSLGQGPEFLIYFQGTGAADDSGLPNDRFFAVRPEGSVSTLKIQRTERGDSAVYLCASSSRPLAGGRSYNEQFFGPGTRLTVL.

The CDR3 nucleotides read TGTGCCAGCAGCTGGACTGTCTCCAATGAGCAGTTCTTC. Translating it yields CASSWTVSNEQFF. This sequence joins TRBV7-3 and TRBJ2-1, with D maybe TRBD2 (5 bases). Between the trimmed V and J ends, which lost 4 bases and 6 bases, there was a span of 10 bases. Germline CDR1 and CDR2: SGHTA and FQGTGA. The CDR3 extends over 13 amino acids.

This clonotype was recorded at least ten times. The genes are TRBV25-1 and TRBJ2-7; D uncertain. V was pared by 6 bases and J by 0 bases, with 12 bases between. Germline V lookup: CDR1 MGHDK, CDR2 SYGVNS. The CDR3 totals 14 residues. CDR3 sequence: CASSPGLSSYEQYF. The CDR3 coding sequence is TGTGCCAGCAGCCCCGGGTTGAGCTCCTACGAGCAGTACTTC.

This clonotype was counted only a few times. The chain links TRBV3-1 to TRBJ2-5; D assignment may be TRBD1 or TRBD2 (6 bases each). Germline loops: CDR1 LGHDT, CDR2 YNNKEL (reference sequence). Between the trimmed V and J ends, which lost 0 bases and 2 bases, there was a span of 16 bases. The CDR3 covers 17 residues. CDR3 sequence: CASSQDGRRGHQETQYF. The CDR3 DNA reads TGTGCCAGCAGCCAAGACGGAAGGAGGGGACATCAAGAGACCCAGTACTTC.

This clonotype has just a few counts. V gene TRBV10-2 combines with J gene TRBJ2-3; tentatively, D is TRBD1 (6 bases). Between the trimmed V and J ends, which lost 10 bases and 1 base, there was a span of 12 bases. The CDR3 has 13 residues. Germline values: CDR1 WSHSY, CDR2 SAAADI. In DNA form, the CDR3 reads TGCGCCACCTTTGAGGGGGGCACAGATACGCAGTATTTT. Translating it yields CATFEGGTDTQYF.

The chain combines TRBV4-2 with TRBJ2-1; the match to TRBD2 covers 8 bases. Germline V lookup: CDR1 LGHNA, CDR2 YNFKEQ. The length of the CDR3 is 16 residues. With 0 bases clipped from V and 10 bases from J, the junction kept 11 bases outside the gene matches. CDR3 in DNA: TGTGCCAGCAGCCAAGATGGTGGTAGCGGGGCGCCCGAGCAGTTCTTC. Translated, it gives CASSQDGGSGAPEQFF.

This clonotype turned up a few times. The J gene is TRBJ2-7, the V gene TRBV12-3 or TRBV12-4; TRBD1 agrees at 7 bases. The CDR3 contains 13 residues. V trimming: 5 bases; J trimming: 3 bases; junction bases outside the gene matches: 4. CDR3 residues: CASSTGVIYEQYF. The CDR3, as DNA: TGTGCCAGCAGTACAGGGGTGATCTACGAGCAGTACTTC.

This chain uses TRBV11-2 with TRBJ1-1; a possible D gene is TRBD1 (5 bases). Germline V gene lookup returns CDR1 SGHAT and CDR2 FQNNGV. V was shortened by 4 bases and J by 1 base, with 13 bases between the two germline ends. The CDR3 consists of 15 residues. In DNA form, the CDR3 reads TGTGCCAGCAGCTCTAGGGACGCCGGGAACACTGAAGCTTTCTTT. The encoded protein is CASSSRDAGNTEAFF.